The 10 T cell receptor beta chains below come from one sample, sequenced in a study of T cells in Graves' hyperthyroidism and ophthalmopathy. RNA transcripts served as the template for amplifying TCR beta CDR3 regions. Researchers ran a first-round RT-PCR on the TCR CDR3 using the HTBI primer set. One entry per CDR3 protein, called by TCRdb with MiXCR from the multiplex PCR reads. Among hundreds of thousands of distinct CDR3 sequences listed, 45% were seen once. The specimen was peripheral blood or thyroid tissue (not recorded which). The source of these receptors is an adult man with Graves' disease, either hyperthyroidism or ophthalmopathy (not recorded which).

The CDR3 loop is CASSPDGGRTTEAFF. The DNA for the CDR3 is TGTGCCAGCAGCCCAGACGGGGGCCGGACCACTGAAGCTTTCTTT. The chain couples TRBV7-8 to TRBJ1-1; TRBD1 might be the D (6 bases). The CDR3 runs to 15 residues. CDR1 is SGHVS, CDR2 FQNEAQ, per germline. The germline V and J ends were trimmed by 5 bases and 4 bases, with 17 bases remaining between them.

This clonotype has more than one count but fewer than ten. The V gene is TRBV9, the J gene TRBJ1-6; TRBD1 aligns across 8 bases. This CDR3 spans 15 amino acids. V dropped 4 bases and J dropped 3; count of bases not matched to a gene: 3. Germline V gives CDR1 SGDLS, CDR2 YYNGEE. CDR3 sequence (DNA): TGTGCCAGCAGCCGGACAGGGAGCTATAATTCACCCCTCCACTTT. Protein sequence: CASSRTGSYNSPLHF.

A word on this clonotype: A much more abundant neighbour one base away suggests this may be a read error. The chain is built from TRBV7-2 and TRBJ1-2; D might be TRBD1 (5 bases). Trimming removed 0 bases at V and 7 bases at J, with 12 bases between. Germline lookup yields CDR1 SGHTA and CDR2 FQGNSA. The CDR3 has 14 amino acids. The CDR3 DNA is TGTACCAGCAGCTTAGCGCCGGCAGGGAGTGGCTACACCTTC. Residues: CTSSLAPAGSGYTF.

This clonotype was counted between two and nine times. The rearrangement links TRBV7-8 to TRBJ1-4; no definite D call. V lost 5 bases and J 5 bases, leaving 15 bases between the germline ends. The CDR3 spans 15 residues. The germline gives CDR1 SGHVS, CDR2 FQNEAQ. The CDR3 loop is CASSPYLGRNEKLFF. The CDR3 nucleotides are TGTGCCAGCAGCCCCTATCTCGGACGGAATGAAAAACTGTTTTTT.

This clonotype was detected a few times. The chain combines TRBV6-4 with TRBJ2-7; D not resolved. The CDR3 has 12 amino acids. Germline CDR1 MRHNA, CDR2 SNTAGT. Trimming shortened V by 7 bases and J by 2 bases, and 9 bases separated the two germline ends. CDR3 sequence (DNA): TGTGCCAGCAAGGACCGTACCTACGAGCAGTACTTC. This encodes CASKDRTYEQYF.

V gene TRBV12-3 or TRBV12-4 combines with J gene TRBJ1-1, with 9 positions matching TRBD1. CDR3 size: 14 residues. J lost 5 bases, V lost 2 bases, and 3 bases had no gene match. The DNA of the CDR3 is TGTGCCAGCAGTTTATACAGGGGGCGTACTGAAGCTTTCTTT. This codes for CASSLYRGRTEAFF.

This clonotype appeared a few times. The rearrangement links TRBV5-1 to TRBJ1-5; D uncertain. CDR1 is SGHRS and CDR2 is YFSETQ in the germline V gene. The length of the CDR3 is 14 residues. Deletions cut 0 bases from V and 7 bases from J, with 11 bases between. The DNA for the CDR3 is TGCGCCAGCAGCTTGGGGGATTCAAGGCAGCCCCAGCATTTT. Translation: CASSLGDSRQPQHF. Full variable domain (remainder filled in from reference TRBV5-1 and TRBJ1-5): KAGVTQTPRYLIKTRGQQVTLSCSPISGHRSVSWYQQTPGQGLQFLFEYFSETQRNKGNFPGRFSGRQFSNSRSEMNVSTLELGDSALYLCASSLGDSRQPQHFGDGTRLSIL.

This clonotype was seen a few times. The chain is built from TRBV20-1 and TRBJ2-7; TRBD1 agrees at 8 bases. CDR1 and CDR2 (germline): DFQATT, SNEGSKA (reference sequence). J was trimmed by 3 bases and V by 3 bases; bases with no gene match: 16. The CDR3 spans 17 residues. CDR3 nucleotides: TGCAGTGCTAGCGGCGGCGGCAGGGGGCGCCCGGGCTACGAGCAGTACTTC. Amino acid sequence: CSASGGGRGRPGYEQYF.

There are a few counts of this clonotype. This sequence joins TRBV7-9 and TRBJ1-6; weak D call: TRBD1 (6 bases). Deletions cut 5 bases from V and 8 bases from J, with 16 bases between. Germline CDR1 SEHNR, CDR2 FQNEAQ (reference sequence). The CDR3 extends over 15 amino acids. CDR3 in DNA: TGTGCCAGCAGCCCGGACAGTTTTCTTGATTCACCCCTCCACTTT. Protein: CASSPDSFLDSPLHF. The full variable domain, completed using reference TRBV7-9 and TRBJ1-6, is DTGVSQNPRHKITKRGQNVTFRCDPISEHNRLYWYRQTLGQGPEFLTYFQNEAQLEKSRLLSDRFSAERPKGSFSTLEIQRTEQGDSAMYLCASSPDSFLDSPLHFGNGTRLTVT.

The chain carries TRBV14 and TRBJ1-2; D gene uncertain. The CDR3 totals 15 residues. The germline CDR1 and CDR2 sequences are SGHDN and FVKESK. V lost 1 base and J 3 bases, leaving 12 bases between the germline ends. For the CDR3, the DNA is TGTGCCAGCAGCCAAGGGGCTCCGGATCACTATGGCTACACCTTC. Translating gives CASSQGAPDHYGYTF.